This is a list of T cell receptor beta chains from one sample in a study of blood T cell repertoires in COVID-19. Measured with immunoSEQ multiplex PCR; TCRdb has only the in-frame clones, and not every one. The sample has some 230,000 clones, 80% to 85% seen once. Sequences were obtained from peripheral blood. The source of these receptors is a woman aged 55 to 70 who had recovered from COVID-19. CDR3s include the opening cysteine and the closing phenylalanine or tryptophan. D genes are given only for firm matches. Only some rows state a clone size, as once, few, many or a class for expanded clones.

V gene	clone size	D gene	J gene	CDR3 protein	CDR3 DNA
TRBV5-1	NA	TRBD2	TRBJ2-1	CASSRTSGGAAVNEQFF	TGCGCCAGCAGCCGGACTAGCGGGGGGGCGGCGGTAAATGAGCAGTTCTTC
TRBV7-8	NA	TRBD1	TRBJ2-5	CASSPKTGGQETQYF	TGTGCCAGCAGCCCGAAGACAGGGGGGCAAGAGACCCAGTACTTC
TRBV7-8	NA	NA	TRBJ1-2	CASSLMTSNYGYTF	TGTGCCAGCAGCTTAATGACATCTAACTATGGCTACACCTTC
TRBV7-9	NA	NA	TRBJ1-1	CASSSSRTSNTEAFF	TGTGCCAGCAGCTCATCTCGGACTTCGAACACTGAAGCTTTCTTT
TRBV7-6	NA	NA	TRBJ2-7	CASSLAPGEGFLANEQYF	TGTGCCAGCAGCTTAGCACCCGGCGAGGGCTTCCTCGCTAACGAGCAGTACTTC
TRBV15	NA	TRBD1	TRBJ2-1	CATSSRTGSGNEQFF	TGTGCCACCAGCAGCCGGACAGGATCGGGGAATGAGCAGTTCTTC
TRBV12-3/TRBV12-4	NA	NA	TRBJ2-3	CAPRRADTQYF	TGTGCCCCCAGGAGGGCAGATACGCAGTATTTT
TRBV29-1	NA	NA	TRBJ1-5	CSVGDSIQPQHF	TGCAGCGTTGGAGACAGTATTCAGCCCCAGCATTTT
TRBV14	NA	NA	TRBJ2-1	CASSPRGARYNEQFF	TGTGCCAGCAGCCCTCGGGGGGCCCGCTACAATGAGCAGTTCTTC
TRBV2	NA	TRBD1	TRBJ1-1	CASSTWIGGAHTEAFF	TGTGCCAGCAGCACTTGGATAGGGGGCGCCCACACTGAAGCTTTCTTT
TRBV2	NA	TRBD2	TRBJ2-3	CADGLGSTDTQYF	TGTGCAGACGGACTAGGAAGCACAGATACGCAGTATTTT
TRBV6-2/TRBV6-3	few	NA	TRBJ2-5	CASSYPNRPLRLTQYF	TGTGCCAGCAGTTACCCGAATCGCCCGCTACGGTTGACCCAGTACTTC
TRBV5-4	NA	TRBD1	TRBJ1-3	CASSKKLGGTGAGNTIYF	TGTGCCAGCAGCAAAAAACTAGGGGGGACAGGGGCTGGAAACACCATATATTTT
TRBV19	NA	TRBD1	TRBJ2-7	CASSAPGQGNHEQYF	TGTGCCAGTAGTGCCCCCGGACAGGGTAACCACGAGCAGTACTTC
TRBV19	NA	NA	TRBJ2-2	CASSIGTPATGELFF	TGTGCCAGTAGTATAGGGACACCGGCCACCGGGGAGCTGTTTTTT
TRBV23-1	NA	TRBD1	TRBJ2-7	CASSQSIRDRVYEQYF	TGCGCCAGCAGTCAATCGATTAGAGACAGGGTCTACGAGCAGTACTTC
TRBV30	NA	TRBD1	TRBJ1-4	CAWSVPGGFVNEKLFF	TGTGCCTGGAGTGTACCAGGGGGTTTTGTTAATGAAAAACTGTTTTTT
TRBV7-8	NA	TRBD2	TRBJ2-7	CASSFGRTSSYEQYF	TGTGCCAGCAGCTTTGGCAGGACTAGCTCCTACGAGCAGTACTTC
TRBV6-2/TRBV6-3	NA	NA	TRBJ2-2	CASSFGVGTGELFF	TGTGCCAGCAGTTTCGGGGTCGGGACCGGGGAGCTGTTTTTT
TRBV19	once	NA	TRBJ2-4	CASSQTPRQLAKNIQYF	TGTGCCAGTAGTCAAACTCCTAGACAGTTAGCCAAAAACATTCAGTACTTC
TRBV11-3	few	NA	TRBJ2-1	CASSLGLINEQFF	TGTGCCAGCAGCTTAGGACTGATTAATGAGCAGTTCTTC
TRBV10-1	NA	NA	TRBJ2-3	CASSEQNSDTQYF	TGCGCCAGCAGTGAGCAGAATTCGGATACGCAGTATTTT
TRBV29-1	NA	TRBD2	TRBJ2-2	CSVEERGVRTGELFF	TGCAGCGTTGAAGAGCGGGGGGTACGGACCGGGGAGCTGTTTTTT
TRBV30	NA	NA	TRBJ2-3	CAWSPSTDTQYF	TGTGCCTGGAGCCCAAGCACAGATACGCAGTATTTT
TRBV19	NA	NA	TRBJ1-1	CASSITPRQSGNTEAFF	TGTGCCAGTAGTATAACCCCCCGACAGAGTGGGAACACTGAAGCTTTCTTT
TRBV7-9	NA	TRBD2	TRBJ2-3	CASSPLAGGTDTQYF	TGTGCCAGCAGCCCGTTAGCGGGGGGCACAGATACGCAGTATTTT